Described below is a single T cell receptor (beta chain) sequence and its context. The data are from a study of Ad26.COV2.S vaccination and SARS-CoV-2 variants. Libraries were prepared by immunoSEQ multiplex PCR; TCRdb keeps only in-frame clonotypes and omits some of them. The sample carries hundreds of thousands of clones, approximately 89% recorded once. Treatment noted: some 20 received Ad26.COV2.S at low or high dose, single or two shots; about five received placebo; per-sample allocation not given. Material that was analyzed had been drawn on day 63 after the first vaccine or placebo injection. CDR3 length: 15 amino acids. CDR1 is MDHEN, CDR2 SYDVKM, per germline. The V gene end was trimmed by 4 bases and the J gene end by 1 base; junction bases not matched to a gene: 6.

The TCR was taken from a person between 18 and 65 years old who received the Ad26.COV2.S COVID-19 vaccine or a placebo. This chain links TRBV28 with TRBJ1-1, with 7 bases lining up with TRBD1. The sample consisted of peripheral blood, taken in a trial of Ad26.COV2.S vaccine versus placebo. CDR3 sequence: CASSYTGAWNTEAFF. In DNA form, the CDR3 reads TGTGCCAGCAGTTACACAGGGGCATGGAACACTGAAGCTTTCTTT.